A single sample is the source of the 23 T cell receptor beta chains below, sequenced in a study of shared clonotypes between healthy human individuals (dated by TCRdb to the early 2020s). Library creation used the immunoSEQ multiplex PCR assay. Imported from immuneACCESS, the table was reduced by TCRdb to in-frame sequences with V and J called. These copies leave out some clones; in studies compared against another copy, an unresolved V gene accounts for under half, and the cause of the remainder is not known. Within this sample are about 2.1 million clones, with 90% to 95% of them counted one time only. The ten largest clonotypes hold about 1.7% of the sample. CD8 naive samples were CD45RO-negative cells positively selected for CCR7, giving a CD45RA+CCR7+ population that excluded TemRA cells. Sample: naive CD8+ T cells from PBMCs. Reading the label with the study, this specimen's cell subset or site is: CD45RA+CCR7+. Every receptor here comes from a young man in good health. Some clones in this sample may be carry-over from other donors' samples.

The chain is built from TRBV4-1 and TRBJ2-7; D unclear. The ends were cut back, 0 bases at V and 6 bases at J, with 18 bases in the middle. This CDR3 is 16 amino acids long. Germline V gene sequence: CDR1 MGHRA, CDR2 YSYEKL. The chain's CDR3 is CASSQDRASLWAEQYF. CDR3 DNA: TGCGCCAGCAGCCAAGACCGGGCCAGCCTCTGGGCCGAGCAGTACTTC.

V gene TRBV19 combines with J gene TRBJ2-2; 11 bases line up with TRBD2. Germline CDR1 is LNHDA and CDR2 is SQIVND (reference sequence). The CDR3 length is 17 residues. V dropped 6 bases and J dropped 4; count of bases not matched to a gene: 10. CDR3 nucleotide sequence: TGTGCCAGTAGCAACCCTGGGACTAGCGGATCCACCGGGGAGCTGTTTTTT. Translated, it gives CASSNPGTSGSTGELFF. Drawing the rest from reference TRBV19 and TRBJ2-2, the complete variable domain is DGGITQSPKYLFRKEGQNVTLSCEQNLNHDAMYWYRQDPGQGLRLIYYSQIVNDFQKGDIAEGYSVSREKKESFPLTVTSAQKNPTAFYLCASSNPGTSGSTGELFFGEGSRLTVL.

This chain joins TRBV15 and TRBJ2-7, with D possibly matching TRBD1 (5 bases). Germline V gives CDR1 LNHNV, CDR2 YYDKDF (reference sequence). Trimming took off 2 bases at V and 2 bases at J, with 13 bases between the two ends. The CDR3 is 15 residues long. This CDR3 reads CATSRPSGRAYEQYF. The CDR3, as DNA: TGTGCCACCAGCAGACCCTCGGGCAGGGCCTACGAGCAGTACTTC.

V gene TRBV27 combines with J gene TRBJ2-1, with 14 bases lining up with TRBD2. The CDR3 totals 15 residues. J gave up 8 bases and V 5 bases, and 5 bases lay outside the gene matches. Germline CDR1 is MNHEY and CDR2 is SMNVEV (reference sequence). CDR3 sequence reads: CASSPRLAGGDEQFF. CDR3 DNA sequence: TGTGCCAGCAGTCCCCGACTAGCGGGAGGGGATGAGCAGTTCTTC.

The chain uses TRBV7-3 and TRBJ1-1; TRBD1 might be the D (5 bases). The CDR3 is made up of 14 amino acids. V lost 2 bases to trimming and J lost 3 bases, with 10 bases between them. Germline CDR1 and CDR2: SGHTA and FQGTGA. Here the CDR3 DNA reads TGTGCCAGCAGCTTAGGGGGTCGGGACACTGAAGCTTTCTTT. It translates to CASSLGGRDTEAFF.

This rearrangement joins TRBV7-3 to TRBJ2-7; tentatively, D is TRBD1 (5 bases). Germline-derived CDR1 and CDR2 are SGHTA and FQGTGA. Trimming took 2 bases from V and 2 from J, leaving 10 bases between them. The CDR3 has 14 residues. The CDR3 sequence is CASSLGAVTYEQYF. The CDR3 region has the DNA TGTGCCAGCAGCTTAGGGGCGGTTACCTACGAGCAGTACTTC.

V is TRBV7-9 and J is TRBJ2-7, with a tentative D call TRBD2 (5 bases). Trimming pared 5 bases from V and 3 bases from J, leaving 14 bases between. Germline CDR1 is SEHNR and CDR2 is FQNEAQ (reference sequence). The CDR3 extends over 14 amino acids. CDR3 bases: TGTGCCAGCAGCGCGGGCCTAGGCTACTACGAGCAGTACTTC. Residues: CASSAGLGYYEQYF.

This chain links TRBV7-9 with TRBJ2-1; 7 bases line up with TRBD1. This CDR3 is built from 16 residues. In germline, CDR1 is SEHNR, CDR2 FQNEAQ (reference sequence). V lost 8 bases, J lost 2 bases, and 12 bases stayed unmatched. Here the CDR3 reads CASGRTGEGTYNEQFF. The CDR3, as DNA: TGTGCCAGCGGGAGAACAGGGGAAGGGACCTACAATGAGCAGTTCTTC. Looking up the rest from reference TRBV7-9 and TRBJ2-1 gives the full variable domain: DTGVSQNPRHKITKRGQNVTFRCDPISEHNRLYWYRQTLGQGPEFLTYFQNEAQLEKSRLLSDRFSAERPKGSFSTLEIQRTEQGDSAMYLCASGRTGEGTYNEQFFGPGTRLTVL.

This chain connects TRBV9 to TRBJ2-1; a possible D gene is TRBD2 (6 bases). The germline CDR1 and CDR2 sequences are SGDLS and YYNGEE. CDR3 length equals 15 residues. V gave up 0 bases and J gave up 3 bases, with 10 bases separating them. The CDR3 protein is CASSVAGEDYNEQFF. Here the CDR3 DNA reads TGTGCCAGCAGCGTAGCGGGAGAGGACTACAATGAGCAGTTCTTC. The full variable domain, completed using reference TRBV9 and TRBJ2-1, is DSGVTQTPKHLITATGQRVTLRCSPRSGDLSVYWYQQSLDQGLQFLIQYYNGEERAKGNILERFSAQQFPDLHSELNLSSLELGDSALYFCASSVAGEDYNEQFFGPGTRLTVL.

The genes are TRBV7-2 and TRBJ2-3, with TRBD1 as a possible D gene (6 bases). The V end was cut by 5 bases, the J end by 9 bases, with 21 bases between. Germline V gives CDR1 SGHTA, CDR2 FQGNSA. The CDR3 extends over 15 amino acids. The CDR3 loop is CASSSRDNRRETQYF. CDR3 sequence (DNA): TGTGCCAGCAGCAGCCGGGACAACCGACGGGAAACGCAGTATTTT. Supplemented by reference TRBV7-2 and TRBJ2-3, the full variable domain reads GAGVSQSPSNKVTEKGKDVELRCDPISGHTALYWYRQSLGQGLEFLIYFQGNSAPDKSGLPSDRFSAERTGGSVSTLTIQRTQQEDSAVYLCASSSRDNRRETQYFGPGTRLTVL.

J is TRBJ2-1 and V is TRBV6-1; no definite D call. V shed 6 bases and J shed 10 bases, with 10 bases lying between them. The CDR3 is 11 residues long. CDR1 is MNHNS and CDR2 is SASEGT in the germline V gene. The CDR3 DNA reads TGTGCCAGCAGGTCCCCCATCGAGCAGTTCTTC. This encodes CASRSPIEQFF.

In nucleotides, the CDR3 is TGTGCCAGCAGCCCGCAATCCGGGGGAGCGAACACCGGGGAGCTGTTTTTT. Its translation is CASSPQSGGANTGELFF. V and J are TRBV7-9 and TRBJ2-2, with D possibly TRBD2 on 6 matching bases. CDR1 is SEHNR and CDR2 is FQNEAQ in the germline V gene (reference sequence). V dropped 5 bases and J dropped 0 bases, with 16 bases sitting between them. This CDR3 spans 17 amino acids.

V usage is TRBV4-1 and J usage is TRBJ2-2, with D possibly being TRBD2 (5 bases). The CDR3 is 15 amino acids. The germline V gene has CDR1 MGHRA and CDR2 YSYEKL. Trimming cost V 4 bases and J 2 bases, with 11 bases left between them. CDR3 amino acids: CASSLEGVNTGELFF. Here the CDR3 DNA reads TGCGCCAGCAGCCTCGAGGGAGTTAACACCGGGGAGCTGTTTTTT.

Of note for this clone: Other DNA sequences in the sample encode the same CDR3. The rearrangement joins TRBV7-3 to TRBJ2-1; D remains unclear. In germline, CDR1 is SGHTA, CDR2 FQGTGA. Trimming removed 2 bases from V and 5 bases from J, with 7 bases in between. There are 13 residues in the CDR3. The CDR3 bases are TGTGCCAGCAGCTTAGGGTTGAACAATGAGCAGTTCTTC. Its translation: CASSLGLNNEQFF.

On this clone itself: Different DNA sequences within this sample yield the same CDR3. The chain has TRBV29-1 and TRBJ1-2; the D is unclear. CDR1 and CDR2 from the germline V gene are SQVTM and ANQGSEA. V lost 6 bases and J lost 2, with 7 bases in between. This CDR3 spans 11 amino acids. DNA of the CDR3: TGCAGCGTCGGGGTGAACTATGGCTACACCTTC. Translating it yields CSVGVNYGYTF.

The chain combines TRBV7-9 with TRBJ2-1, with 12 positions matching TRBD2. V trimming: 11 bases; J trimming: 4 bases; junction bases outside the gene matches: 12. CDR1 and CDR2 (germline): SEHNR, FQNEAQ (reference sequence). The CDR3 has 16 residues. The CDR3 sequence: CAGRLAGESRYNEQFF. The CDR3 bases are TGTGCCGGGAGACTAGCGGGAGAGAGTCGGTACAATGAGCAGTTCTTC. The entire variable domain, with the rest obtained from reference TRBV7-9 and TRBJ2-1, is as follows: DTGVSQNPRHKITKRGQNVTFRCDPISEHNRLYWYRQTLGQGPEFLTYFQNEAQLEKSRLLSDRFSAERPKGSFSTLEIQRTEQGDSAMYLCAGRLAGESRYNEQFFGPGTRLTVL.

The rearrangement links TRBV28 to TRBJ2-1; D uncertain. Germline CDR1 reads MDHEN; CDR2 reads SYDVKM. This CDR3 has 13 amino acids. Deletions cut 2 bases from V and 6 bases from J, with 8 bases between. Here the CDR3 reads CASSLAALNEQFF. The CDR3, as DNA: TGTGCCAGCAGTTTAGCGGCGCTCAATGAGCAGTTCTTC.

This sequence joins TRBV9 and TRBJ1-4; no clear D. The V and J ends lost 4 bases and 0 bases respectively, with 13 bases between them. The CDR3 runs 16 residues. CDR1 and CDR2 from the germline V gene are SGDLS and YYNGEE. CDR3 in amino acids: CASSLRTEATNEKLFF. The CDR3 nucleotides read TGTGCCAGCAGCCTCCGGACCGAAGCAACTAATGAAAAACTGTTTTTT.

The gene calls are TRBV19 and TRBJ2-1; 7 nucleotides align to TRBD1. Germline assignment: CDR1 LNHDA and CDR2 SQIVND (reference sequence). The CDR3 totals 15 residues. J lost 8 bases, V lost 6 bases, and 13 bases had no gene match. The CDR3 here is CASSPRDSRHDEQFF. CDR3 nucleotides: TGTGCCAGTAGCCCCCGGGACAGTCGGCACGATGAGCAGTTCTTC. Combining the CDR3 with reference TRBV19 and TRBJ2-1 gives the whole variable domain DGGITQSPKYLFRKEGQNVTLSCEQNLNHDAMYWYRQDPGQGLRLIYYSQIVNDFQKGDIAEGYSVSREKKESFPLTVTSAQKNPTAFYLCASSPRDSRHDEQFFGPGTRLTVL.

The genes are TRBV28 and TRBJ1-2; D is ambiguous. Trimming pared 6 bases from V and 8 bases from J, leaving 7 bases between. CDR3 size: 10 residues. Germline V gives CDR1 MDHEN, CDR2 SYDVKM. The CDR3 protein is CASRRRGYTF. DNA for the CDR3: TGTGCCAGCAGGCGAAGGGGCTACACCTTC.

Note on this clone: Other DNA sequences of this sample code for an identical CDR3. V gene TRBV7-9 combines with J gene TRBJ2-2; no firm D call. The length of the CDR3 is 15 residues. Germline V gives CDR1 SEHNR, CDR2 FQNEAQ (reference sequence). V lost 3 bases and J 1 base, leaving 9 bases between the germline ends. CDR3 DNA: TGTGCCAGCAGCTTGGGCTCCGGGAACACCGGGGAGCTGTTTTTT. Its protein product is CASSLGSGNTGELFF.

This clone was counted a single time. The rearrangement uses TRBV7-8 and TRBJ1-1, with 9 bases lining up with TRBD1. J gave up 1 base and V 5 bases, and 5 bases lay outside the gene matches. Germline CDR1 reads SGHVS; CDR2 reads FQNEAQ. This CDR3 is 15 amino acids long. This chain's CDR3 is CASSRRDRENTEAFF. In DNA form, the CDR3 reads TGTGCCAGCAGCCGCCGGGACAGGGAGAACACTGAAGCTTTCTTT.

V is TRBV7-9 and J is TRBJ1-1; D unresolved. Trimming removed 1 base from V and 5 bases from J, with 11 bases in between. In germline, CDR1 is SEHNR, CDR2 FQNEAQ (reference sequence). This CDR3 is 14 amino acids long. CDR3 DNA sequence: TGTGCCAGCAGCTTAGACGTGGATGGAACTGAAGCTTTCTTT. This gives the protein CASSLDVDGTEAFF. Full variable domain (missing parts from reference TRBV7-9 and TRBJ1-1): DTGVSQNPRHKITKRGQNVTFRCDPISEHNRLYWYRQTLGQGPEFLTYFQNEAQLEKSRLLSDRFSAERPKGSFSTLEIQRTEQGDSAMYLCASSLDVDGTEAFFGQGTRLTVV.